Listed below are T cell receptor beta chains from one sample, sequenced in a study of blood T cell repertoires in COVID-19. Profiled with immunoSEQ multiplex PCR; TCRdb holds only in-frame clones, not every one. Found here are hundreds of thousands of clones, approximately 83% of them singletons; the top ten hold about 7.4%. The sequenced material came from peripheral blood. Source of these receptors: a woman aged 50 to 60 with acute or convalescent COVID-19. Both conserved end residues are part of each CDR3. The D gene is left open where the match is weak. Part of the rows lack a size; the others show once, few, many or a class for expanded clones.

length: 14
J: TRBJ2-1
D: -
V: TRBV5-1
size: few
CDR3: CASSIDRGGNEQFF
DNA: TGCGCCAGCAGCATTGACAGGGGAGGGAATGAGCAGTTCTTC

length: 13
J: TRBJ2-7
D: TRBD2
V: TRBV2
size: -
CDR3: CASRTSLAFGQYF
DNA: TGTGCCAGCCGGACTAGTTTGGCCTTTGGGCAGTACTTC

length: 14
J: TRBJ1-1
D: -
V: TRBV7-9
size: -
CDR3: CASSLGEGNTEAFF
DNA: TGTGCCAGCAGCTTAGGGGAGGGGAACACTGAAGCTTTCTTT

length: 15
J: TRBJ2-3
D: -
V: TRBV7-3
size: once
CDR3: CASSQSGGTTDTQYF
DNA: TGTGCCAGCAGCCAATCCGGGGGGACAACAGATACGCAGTATTTT

length: 13
J: TRBJ1-5
D: -
V: TRBV28
size: -
CDR3: CASRRYSNQPQHF
DNA: TGTGCCAGCAGGCGTTATTCCAATCAGCCCCAGCATTTT

length: 15
J: TRBJ2-5
D: -
V: TRBV9
size: few
CDR3: CASSPTGGVGETQYF
DNA: TGTGCCAGCAGCCCTACAGGTGGGGTAGGGGAGACCCAGTACTTC

length: 18
J: TRBJ1-6
D: TRBD1
V: TRBV2
size: -
CDR3: CASSEGRGLGSYNSPLHF
DNA: TGTGCCAGCAGTGAGGGCAGGGGGCTAGGCTCCTATAATTCACCCCTCCACTTT

length: 17
J: TRBJ2-1
D: TRBD2
V: TRBV10-2
size: -
CDR3: CASSESISTGGDNEQFF
DNA: TGCGCCAGCAGTGAGTCGATTTCAACGGGAGGGGACAATGAGCAGTTCTTC

length: 15
J: TRBJ2-5
D: -
V: TRBV7-9
size: -
CDR3: CASSSRRLSKETQYF
DNA: TGTGCCAGCAGCTCCCGAAGACTAAGCAAAGAGACCCAGTACTTC

length: 13
J: TRBJ2-1
D: -
V: TRBV7-2
size: -
CDR3: CASSLEWGGEQFF
DNA: TGTGCCAGCAGCTTAGAATGGGGAGGTGAGCAGTTCTTC

length: 14
J: TRBJ2-6
D: -
V: TRBV19
size: once
CDR3: CASSAVGGANVLTF
DNA: TGTGCCAGTAGTGCGGTGGGTGGGGCCAACGTCCTGACTTTC